This T cell receptor beta chain was profiled in a study of HIV-infected patients and healthy controls. CDR1 and CDR2 (germline): SGHVS, FQNEAQ. Trimming removed 5 bases at V and 1 base at J, with 15 bases between. The CDR3 runs to 16 residues. No cell fractionation was done, so the repertoire covers all unsorted peripheral blood T cells. cDNA was made from approximately 500 ng RNA using alpha and beta constant primers. Using multiplexing indices, alpha and beta chain libraries were generated apart by chain-specific third strand synthesis. Priming off the SP2 site generated the second strand. The library had 12-nucleotide molecular identifiers formed by two random hexamers joined together. TCRdb reprocessed the 5' RACE reads with MiXCR, giving one entry per CDR3 protein. The sample contains several thousand distinct CDR3 sequences, about 7.5% of which appear only once. A note on this clonotype: Its antigen is unknown.

Overall study results and limits: Size-matched repertoire data failed to replicate the apparent Gini index recovery after therapy in HIV-infected patients. HIV+ repertoires were severely depleted of MAIT alpha-chain CDR3s, unlike healthy controls.

This sequence was found in an adult with HIV infection. V and J are TRBV7-8 and TRBJ2-1; tentatively, D is TRBD1 (6 bases). This sample comprised blood, obtained before antiretroviral therapy. The CDR3 spells CASSDRDTRSYNEQFF. CDR3 DNA sequence: TGTGCCAGCAGCGATAGGGACACCCGGTCCTACAATGAGCAGTTCTTC.